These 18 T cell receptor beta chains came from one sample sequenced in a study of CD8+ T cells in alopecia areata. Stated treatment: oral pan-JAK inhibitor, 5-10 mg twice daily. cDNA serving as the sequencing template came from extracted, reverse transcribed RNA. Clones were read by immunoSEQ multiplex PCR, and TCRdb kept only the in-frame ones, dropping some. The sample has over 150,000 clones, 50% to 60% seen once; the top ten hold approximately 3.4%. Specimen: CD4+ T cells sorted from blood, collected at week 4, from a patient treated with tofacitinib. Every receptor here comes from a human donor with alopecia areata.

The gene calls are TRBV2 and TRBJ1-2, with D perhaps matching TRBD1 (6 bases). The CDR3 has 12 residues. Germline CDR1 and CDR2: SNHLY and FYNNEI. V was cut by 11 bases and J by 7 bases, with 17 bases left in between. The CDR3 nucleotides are TGTGCCCCCCGTACGGGGGCGGGTGGCTACACCTTC. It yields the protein CAPRTGAGGYTF. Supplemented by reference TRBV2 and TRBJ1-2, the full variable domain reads EPEVTQTPSHQVTQMGQEVILRCVPISNHLYFYWYRQILGQKVEFLVSFYNNEISEKSEIFDDQFSVERPDGSNFTLKIRSTKLEDSAMYFCAPRTGAGGYTFGSGTRLTVV.

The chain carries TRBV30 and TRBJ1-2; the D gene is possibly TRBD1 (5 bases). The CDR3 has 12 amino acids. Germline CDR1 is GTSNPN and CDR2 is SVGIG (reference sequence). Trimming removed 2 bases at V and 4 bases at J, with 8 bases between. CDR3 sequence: CAWSPRGYGYTF. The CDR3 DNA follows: TGTGCCTGGAGTCCGAGGGGCTATGGCTACACCTTC.

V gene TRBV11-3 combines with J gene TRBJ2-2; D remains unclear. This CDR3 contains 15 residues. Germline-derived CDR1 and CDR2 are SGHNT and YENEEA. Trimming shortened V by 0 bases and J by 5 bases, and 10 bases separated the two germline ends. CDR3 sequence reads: CASSLDHPSTGELFF. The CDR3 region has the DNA TGTGCCAGCAGCTTAGACCACCCCTCTACCGGGGAGCTGTTTTTT.

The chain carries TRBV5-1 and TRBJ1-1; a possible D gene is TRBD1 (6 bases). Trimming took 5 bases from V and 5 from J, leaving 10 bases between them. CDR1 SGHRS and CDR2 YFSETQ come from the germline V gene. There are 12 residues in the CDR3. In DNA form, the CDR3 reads TGCGCCAGCAGGTTTACAGGGACTGAAGCTTTCTTT. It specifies CASRFTGTEAFF.

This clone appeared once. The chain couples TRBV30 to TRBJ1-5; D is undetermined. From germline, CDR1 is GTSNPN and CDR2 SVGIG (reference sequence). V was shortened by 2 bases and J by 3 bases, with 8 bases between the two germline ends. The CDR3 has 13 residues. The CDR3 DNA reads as TGTGCCTGGAGTAAGGAGTCCAATCAGCCCCAGCATTTT. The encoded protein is CAWSKESNQPQHF.

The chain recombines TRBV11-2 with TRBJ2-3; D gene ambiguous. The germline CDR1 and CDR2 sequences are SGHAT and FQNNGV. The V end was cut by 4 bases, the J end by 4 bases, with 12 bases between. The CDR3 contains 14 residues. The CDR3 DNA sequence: TGTGCCAGCAGCTCCCCCCGTGCAGCAGATACGCAGTATTTT. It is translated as CASSSPRAADTQYF.

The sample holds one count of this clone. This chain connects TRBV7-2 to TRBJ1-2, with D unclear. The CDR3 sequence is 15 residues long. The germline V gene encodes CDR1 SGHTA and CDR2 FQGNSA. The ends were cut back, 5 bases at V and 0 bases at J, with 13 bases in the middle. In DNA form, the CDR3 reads TGTGCCAGCAGCCCTCCTGGGCCCACTAACTATGGCTACACCTTC. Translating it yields CASSPPGPTNYGYTF.

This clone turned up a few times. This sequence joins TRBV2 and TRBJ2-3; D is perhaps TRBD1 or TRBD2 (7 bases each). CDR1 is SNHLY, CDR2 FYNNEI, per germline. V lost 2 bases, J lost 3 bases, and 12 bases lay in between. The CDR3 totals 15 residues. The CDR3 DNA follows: TGTGCCAGCAGTGAAAGGGAGGGACAGACAGATACGCAGTATTTT. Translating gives CASSEREGQTDTQYF.

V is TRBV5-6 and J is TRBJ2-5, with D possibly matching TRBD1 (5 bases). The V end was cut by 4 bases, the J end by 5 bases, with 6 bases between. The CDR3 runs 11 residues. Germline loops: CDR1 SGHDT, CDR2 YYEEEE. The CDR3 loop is CASSNRETQYF. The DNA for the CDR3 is TGTGCCAGCAGCAACAGGGAGACCCAGTACTTC.

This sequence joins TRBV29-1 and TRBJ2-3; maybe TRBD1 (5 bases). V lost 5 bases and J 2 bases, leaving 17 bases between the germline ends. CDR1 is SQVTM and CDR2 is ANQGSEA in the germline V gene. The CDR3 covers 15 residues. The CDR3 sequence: CSVRGPRDHTDTQYF. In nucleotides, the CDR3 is TGCAGCGTTAGGGGCCCACGAGACCACACAGATACGCAGTATTTT.

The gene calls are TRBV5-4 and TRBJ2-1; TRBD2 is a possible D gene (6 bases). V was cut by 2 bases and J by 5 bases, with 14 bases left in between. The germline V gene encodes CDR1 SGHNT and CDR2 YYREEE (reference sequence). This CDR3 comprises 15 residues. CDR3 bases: TGTGCCAGCAGCTTAAACCTTCCGGGGGACAATGAGCAGTTCTTC. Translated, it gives CASSLNLPGDNEQFF.

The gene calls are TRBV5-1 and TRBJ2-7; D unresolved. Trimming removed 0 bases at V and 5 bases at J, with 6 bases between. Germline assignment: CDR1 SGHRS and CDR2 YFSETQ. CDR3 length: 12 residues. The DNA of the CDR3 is TGCGCCAGCAGCTTGGGTGGGGACGAGCAGTACTTC. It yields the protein CASSLGGDEQYF.

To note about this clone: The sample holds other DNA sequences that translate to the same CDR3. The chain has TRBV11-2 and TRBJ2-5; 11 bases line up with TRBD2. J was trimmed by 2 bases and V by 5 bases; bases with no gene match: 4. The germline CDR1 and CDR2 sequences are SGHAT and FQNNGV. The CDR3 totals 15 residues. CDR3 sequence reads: CASSLLAGGQETQYF. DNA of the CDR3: TGTGCCAGCAGCCTTCTAGCGGGGGGTCAAGAGACCCAGTACTTC.

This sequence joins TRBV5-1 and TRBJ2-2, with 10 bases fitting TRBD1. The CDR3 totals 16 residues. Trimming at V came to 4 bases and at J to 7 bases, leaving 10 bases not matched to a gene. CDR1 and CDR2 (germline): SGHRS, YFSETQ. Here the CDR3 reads CASSPRQGAVVGELFF. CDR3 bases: TGCGCCAGCAGCCCGCGACAGGGGGCGGTTGTCGGGGAGCTGTTTTTT.

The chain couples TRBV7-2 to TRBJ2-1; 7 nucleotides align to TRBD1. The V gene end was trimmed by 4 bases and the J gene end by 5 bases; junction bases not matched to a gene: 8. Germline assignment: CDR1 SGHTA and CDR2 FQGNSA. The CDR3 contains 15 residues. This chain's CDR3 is CASSSTGLGNNEQFF. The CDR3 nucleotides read TGTGCCAGCAGCTCGACAGGGTTGGGCAACAATGAGCAGTTCTTC.

The CDR3 nucleotides read TGTGCCAGCAGCATGCCGGGACAGGGCAATGAGCAGTTCTTC. Protein: CASSMPGQGNEQFF. The chain is built from TRBV7-3 and TRBJ2-1, with TRBD1 identical over 9 bases. After removal of 5 bases from V and 6 bases from J, the junction contained 5 bases not matched to a gene. The CDR3 has 14 residues. Per the germline V gene, CDR1 is SGHTA and CDR2 is FQGTGA.

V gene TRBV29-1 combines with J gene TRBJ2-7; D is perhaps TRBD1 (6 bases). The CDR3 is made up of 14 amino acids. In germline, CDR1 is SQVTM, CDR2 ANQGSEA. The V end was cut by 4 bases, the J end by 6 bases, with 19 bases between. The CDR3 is CSVGRRQARGEQYF. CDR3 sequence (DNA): TGCAGCGTTGGAAGGAGACAGGCCCGGGGCGAGCAGTACTTC.

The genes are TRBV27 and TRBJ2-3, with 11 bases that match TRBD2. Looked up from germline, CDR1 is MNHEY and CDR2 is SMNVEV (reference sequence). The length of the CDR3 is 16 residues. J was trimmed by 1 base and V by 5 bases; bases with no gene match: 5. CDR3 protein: CASSLEGLAGTDTQYF. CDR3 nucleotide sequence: TGTGCCAGCAGTCTCGAGGGACTAGCGGGCACAGATACGCAGTATTTT.